The present TCR beta chain was sequenced within a study of CD8+CD57+ T cells in acquired aplastic anemia. Overall study: Among healthy donors, CD4+ cells averaged roughly 11 million reads.

Trimming removed 8 bases from V and 2 bases from J; junction bases left unmatched: 4. Germline loops: CDR1 SNHLY, CDR2 FYNNEI. The CDR3 has 14 residues. This clonotype was detected a few times. TCR beta VDJ combinations and CDR3 sequences were profiled from genomic DNA. TCRdb itself ran the reads through MiXCR, one entry per CDR3 protein. The data show 190,000 or so distinct CDR3 sequences, approximately 57% seen once. What was sequenced was sorted CD4+, CD8+, or CD8+CD57+ T cells (not recorded which) from PBMCs. This clonotype was obtained from a human donor in good health. The rearrangement links TRBV2 to TRBJ2-3; TRBD2 matches 10 bases. DNA of the CDR3: TGTGCCAGCGCCGGACTAGCGGACACAGATACGCAGTATTTT. Translated, it gives CASAGLADTDTQYF.